Shown below are 12 T cell receptor beta chains from a single sample sequenced in a study of read filtering for tumor transcriptome and immune sequencing (TCRdb year 2020). Sequencing instrument: Illumina HiSeq 4000. The Immunoverse kit was used to build TCR libraries from around 420 ng RNA, with molecular barcoded adaptors covering alpha/delta and beta/gamma chains. TCRdb redid the processing of the public reads, applying fastp at Q25 and MiXCR, and retained in-frame beta chains. Duplicate CDR3 protein sequences are folded into a single record with the most common DNA and genes. Counted in this sample were about 5,200 distinct CDR3 sequences; 20% of them appeared once. Of the sample, around 20% falls within the top ten clones. Material for sequencing was a population of CD138-negative cells sorted from bone marrow. Reading the label with the study, this specimen's cell subset or site is: bone marrow mononuclear cells depleted of CD138+ plasma/myeloma cells by negative magnetic selection. Source of these receptors: a donor at least 40 years old with multiple myeloma.

Turning to this clonotype: The junction does not match germline at one end; this may be a read error. This rearrangement joins TRBV3-1 to TRBJ2-2; possible D gene TRBD2, 6 bases. The CDR3 runs 14 residues. Germline-derived CDR1 and CDR2 are LGHDT and YNNKEL (reference sequence). This chain's CDR3 is CASSPGSMIGEQFF. CDR3 nucleotides: TGTGCCAGTAGCCCCGGGAGTATGATCGGGGAGCAGTTTTTT.

The V call is TRBV7-9, the J call TRBJ2-1, with TRBD2 matching over 12 bases. Germline V gene data show CDR1 as SEHNR and CDR2 as FQNEAQ (reference sequence). The junction had 6 bases not matched to a gene; V was cut back by 5 bases and J by 1 base. This CDR3 comprises 17 residues. The CDR3 coding sequence is TGTGCCAGCAGCACAGGACTAGCGGGAATGTCCTACAATGAGCAGTTCTTC. Protein product: CASSTGLAGMSYNEQFF.

This clonotype was picked up a small number of times. V is TRBV10-2 and J is TRBJ2-5; possible D gene TRBD1, 6 bases. Trimming left V 4 bases short and J 5 bases short, with 8 bases between. CDR1 is WSHSY and CDR2 is SAAADI in the germline V gene. The CDR3 covers 12 residues. CDR3 DNA: TGCGCCAGCAGTGTTAGGGGGGAGACCCAGTACTTC. Translating it yields CASSVRGETQYF.

This clonotype is judged medium-sized. The chain carries TRBV28 and TRBJ2-2, with unresolved D. The CDR3 is 14 residues long. Germline V CDR1 and CDR2: MDHEN, SYDVKM. The V gene lost 8 bases and the J gene lost 0 bases, with 10 bases spanning the gap. CDR3 region: CASEPGANTGELFF. The DNA for the CDR3 is TGTGCCAGCGAACCAGGAGCGAACACCGGGGAGCTGTTTTTT.

This clonotype counts as medium-sized. The chain joins TRBV6-6 to TRBJ1-4; D possibly corresponds to TRBD1 (6 bases). The CDR3 extends over 17 amino acids. Germline assignment: CDR1 MNHNY and CDR2 SVGAGI (reference sequence). V was trimmed by 2 bases and J by 8 bases, leaving 21 bases between them. The CDR3 loop is CASSYPPTGLGEEKLFF. The CDR3 DNA follows: TGTGCCAGCAGTTACCCCCCTACAGGGCTTGGCGAGGAAAAACTGTTTTTT.

The genes are TRBV29-1 and TRBJ2-7; 7 bases map to TRBD1. V was pared by 4 bases and J by 12 bases, with 12 bases of the junction left unmatched. The CDR3 has 12 amino acids. CDR1 is SQVTM, CDR2 ANQGSEA, per germline. The CDR3 nucleotides are TGCAGCGTTGGACAGGGTGGGGGCGGGCGGTACTTC. Translating gives CSVGQGGGGRYF.

This clonotype counts as medium-sized (0.01 to 0.1%). The rearrangement links TRBV10-2 to TRBJ2-5; D remains ambiguous. Germline V gene sequence: CDR1 WSHSY, CDR2 SAAADI. This CDR3 region has 13 residues. V lost 5 bases to trimming and J lost 0 bases, with 7 bases between them. In DNA, the CDR3 is TGCGCCAGCAGTAATCAGTACCAAGAGACCCAGTACTTC. It translates to CASSNQYQETQYF.

This clonotype is judged medium-sized. The chain employs TRBV12-3 or TRBV12-4 and TRBJ1-2; 10 positions match TRBD1. This CDR3 spans 14 amino acids. J gave up 5 bases and V 6 bases, and 6 bases lay outside the gene matches. In nucleotides, the CDR3 is TGTGCCAGCAGGGGGACAGGGGTGGATTATGGCTACACCTTC. Amino acid sequence: CASRGTGVDYGYTF.

This clonotype showed up many times. The chain joins TRBV5-4 to TRBJ2-2; TRBD2 matches at 12 bases. Per germline, CDR1 SGHNT and CDR2 YYREEE (reference sequence). The CDR3 sequence is 17 residues long. Losses at the gene ends were 3 bases for V and 6 bases for J; bases not matched to a gene: 9. The CDR3 DNA sequence: TGTGCCAGCAGCTCTCGGACTAGCGGGAAAGGGTCCGGGGAGCTGTTTTTT. Its protein is CASSSRTSGKGSGELFF.

As for this clonotype: A read error likely explains this, since a far larger clone differs by one base. The gene calls are TRBV20-1 and TRBJ2-1; 9 bases fit TRBD1. The CDR3 has 14 amino acids. Germline trimming cut 3 bases from V and 10 bases from J; bases unmatched to any gene: 10. Germline loops: CDR1 DFQATT, CDR2 SNEGSKA (reference sequence). The CDR3 reads CSARGTGPPYEQFF. DNA of the CDR3: TGCAGTGCTAGGGGGACAGGGCCTCCCTACGAGCAGTTCTTC.

This clonotype was observed many times. For the CDR3, the DNA is TGTGCCAGCAGCGTAGGGACGTTCTCTGGAAACACCATATATTTT. Translating gives CASSVGTFSGNTIYF. The genes are TRBV7-9 and TRBJ1-3, with D perhaps matching TRBD1 (5 bases). Between the trimmed V and J ends, which lost 5 bases and 0 bases, there was a span of 11 bases. CDR1 is SEHNR and CDR2 is FQNEAQ in the germline V gene (reference sequence). The CDR3 is 15 amino acids.

This clonotype is judged large. The chain combines TRBV5-5 with TRBJ2-4, with 8 bases fitting TRBD1. J lost 5 bases, V lost 3 bases, and 7 bases had no gene match. There are 15 residues in the CDR3. CDR1 is SGHKS, CDR2 YYEKEE, per germline (reference sequence). CDR3 sequence (DNA): TGTGCCAGCAGCTCGACAGGGGCGCAACAAAACATTCAGTACTTC. Its protein is CASSSTGAQQNIQYF.